A single sample gave rise to the 17 T cell receptor beta chains below, sequenced in a study of T-cell reconstitution after alpha-beta-depleted transplantation in children. During its preparation, the TCRbeta library received unique molecular identifiers. TCRdb reprocessed the PCR reads via MiXCR and lists one record per CDR3 protein. Here the sample spans approximately 490,000 distinct CDR3 sequences, roughly 10% being singletons. The sample was PBMCs, taken before TCRalphabeta/CD19-depleted stem cell transplant. The receptors were sampled from a child younger than 10 with inherited bone marrow failure, due to receive a stem cell transplant.

This clonotype was observed a handful of times. The V call is TRBV4-2, the J call TRBJ2-7; D remains unclear. With 4 bases removed from V and 0 bases from J, the gap between germline ends came to 13 bases. The CDR3 has 15 residues. From germline, CDR1 is LGHNA and CDR2 YNFKEQ. The CDR3 region has the DNA TGTGCCAGCAGCCCCGACTGGCTTCTCTCCTACGAGCAGTACTTC. Residues: CASSPDWLLSYEQYF.

At least ten counts were recorded for this clonotype. V gene TRBV29-1 combines with J gene TRBJ1-2, with TRBD1 as a possible D gene (6 bases). V lost 2 bases and J lost 4, with 14 bases in between. Per germline, CDR1 SQVTM and CDR2 ANQGSEA. This CDR3 is 14 amino acids long. This chain's CDR3 is CSVEIPGVSYGYTF. CDR3 nucleotide sequence: TGCAGCGTTGAAATCCCAGGGGTCTCCTATGGCTACACCTTC.

In its sample, this clonotype was seen many times. The chain carries TRBV4-3 and TRBJ2-7, with 10 bases fitting TRBD2. Per the germline V gene, CDR1 is LGHNA and CDR2 is YSLEER. The CDR3 contains 17 residues. Losses at the gene ends were 0 bases for V and 6 bases for J; bases not matched to a gene: 11. The CDR3 DNA is TGCGCCAGCAGCCAAGATCGAGCGGGAGGGCCCAGGGGCGAGCAGTACTTC. The encoded protein is CASSQDRAGGPRGEQYF.

This clonotype occurred many times. This chain connects TRBV4-3 to TRBJ1-5; unclear D gene. The V gene lost 0 bases and the J gene lost 3 bases, with 6 bases spanning the gap. The CDR3 loop spans 14 amino acids. Per germline, CDR1 LGHNA and CDR2 YSLEER. The CDR3 DNA is TGCGCCAGCAGCCAAGATTTTATCAATCAGCCCCAGCATTTT. It encodes CASSQDFINQPQHF.

V gene TRBV7-2 combines with J gene TRBJ2-6; the D call may be TRBD1 or TRBD2 (5 bases each). Germline V gene lookup returns CDR1 SGHTA and CDR2 FQGNSA. The CDR3 totals 16 residues. Trimming removed 5 bases from V and 4 bases from J, with 15 bases in between. The CDR3 loop reads CASSEGSGAGANVLTF. The DNA for the CDR3 is TGTGCCAGCAGCGAGGGCTCCGGGGCGGGGGCCAACGTCCTGACTTTC.

This clonotype was seen ten or more times. The rearrangement joins TRBV7-2 to TRBJ2-3; 9 bases fit TRBD2. The V gene's germline CDR1 is SGHTA and CDR2 FQGNSA. The junction had 13 bases not matched to a gene; V was cut back by 5 bases and J by 4 bases. This CDR3 region has 17 residues. CDR3: CASSLLGGSGSADTQYF. The CDR3 coding sequence is TGTGCCAGCAGCCTCTTGGGTGGTAGCGGGAGCGCAGATACGCAGTATTTT.

The chain is built from TRBV28 and TRBJ2-5; 9 bases align to TRBD2. J gave up 5 bases and V 5 bases, and 12 bases lay outside the gene matches. The CDR3 contains 16 residues. Germline-derived CDR1 and CDR2 are MDHEN and SYDVKM. CDR3 amino acids: CASSPKGGRAGETQYF. In nucleotides, the CDR3 is TGTGCCAGCAGTCCCAAGGGCGGGAGGGCCGGGGAGACCCAGTACTTC.

This clonotype was detected many times. The V gene is TRBV7-2, the J gene TRBJ2-1, with D uncertain. Germline assignment: CDR1 SGHTA and CDR2 FQGNSA. Trimming took 3 bases from V and 4 from J, leaving 7 bases between them. This CDR3 spans 13 amino acids. For the CDR3, the DNA is TGTGCCAGCAGCTTCGACTGGTACAATGAGCAGTTCTTC. Protein sequence: CASSFDWYNEQFF.

There are a few counts of this clonotype. The rearrangement uses TRBV11-3 and TRBJ1-4, with D hard to call. Germline V gives CDR1 SGHNT, CDR2 YENEEA. The CDR3 sequence is 16 residues long. The V gene lost 2 bases and the J gene lost 0 bases, with 10 bases spanning the gap. CDR3 DNA: TGTGCCAGCAGCTTATTTTTCTCCGCAACTAATGAAAAACTGTTTTTT. Translated, it gives CASSLFFSATNEKLFF.

CDR3 in amino acids: CASSIAAGDAYEQYF. The DNA for the CDR3 is TGTGCCAGTAGTATAGCGGCAGGGGATGCCTACGAGCAGTACTTC. The V call is TRBV19, the J call TRBJ2-7, with a possible D match to TRBD1 (6 bases). The germline V gene has CDR1 LNHDA and CDR2 SQIVND (reference sequence). V lost 1 base, J lost 2 bases, and 12 bases lay in between. This CDR3 contains 15 residues.

The chain has TRBV5-1 and TRBJ2-3, with TRBD1 as a possible D gene (6 bases). Germline loops: CDR1 SGHRS, CDR2 YFSETQ. This CDR3 contains 15 residues. V was trimmed by 4 bases and J by 2 bases, leaving 14 bases between them. CDR3 DNA: TGCGCCAGCAGCCCCTCAGGGGACACCACAGATACGCAGTATTTT. Translation: CASSPSGDTTDTQYF.

This clonotype was picked up many times. The chain couples TRBV29-1 to TRBJ2-1; D is undetermined. V lost 5 bases to trimming and J lost 5 bases, with 10 bases between them. The germline CDR1 and CDR2 sequences are SQVTM and ANQGSEA. This CDR3 has 12 residues. CDR3 DNA sequence: TGCAGCGTTTTAACGGTAGACAATGAGCAGTTCTTC. It encodes CSVLTVDNEQFF.

This clonotype was seen at least ten times. The V gene is TRBV12-3 or TRBV12-4, the J gene TRBJ2-7; D not certain. The ends were cut back, 5 bases at V and 2 bases at J, with 10 bases in the middle. This CDR3 has 13 amino acids. The DNA for the CDR3 is TGTGCCAGCAGTCCCTTACCAGCCTACGAGCAGTACTTC. Translated: CASSPLPAYEQYF.

The chain combines TRBV28 with TRBJ2-7, with D possibly being TRBD2 (5 bases). Germline CDR1 and CDR2: MDHEN and SYDVKM. The CDR3 sequence is 14 residues long. The V end lost 8 bases, the J end lost 2 bases, and 16 bases lay between the germline ends. CDR3 bases: TGTGCCAGCCTCGGAGCGGTAGGCCCCTACGAGCAGTACTTC. It encodes CASLGAVGPYEQYF.

The table lists this clonotype with many counts. J is TRBJ2-7 and V is TRBV4-3, with TRBD2 matching 11 bases. The germline gives CDR1 LGHNA, CDR2 YSLEER. The V gene end was trimmed by 4 bases and the J gene end by 2 bases; junction bases not matched to a gene: 16. CDR3 size: 19 residues. CDR3 region: CASSLKTKSGLAEPYEQYF. In nucleotides, the CDR3 is TGCGCCAGCAGCCTAAAAACTAAATCGGGACTAGCGGAACCCTACGAGCAGTACTTC.

This clonotype was seen many times. The chain is built from TRBV12-3 or TRBV12-4 and TRBJ1-1; 7 bases line up with TRBD1. CDR3 size: 18 residues. Unmatched junction bases numbered 23, after V lost 6 bases and J lost 7 bases. CDR3 sequence (DNA): TGTGCCAGCAGCTCCCGGACAGGAAGAGGGGGTCCGGGGGGTGAAGCTTTCTTT. Residues: CASSSRTGRGGPGGEAFF.

This clonotype was seen at least ten times. The junction shows a germline mismatch at one end, possibly a read error. This CDR3 reads CASSTLNRGEAFF. CDR3 coding DNA: TGTGCTAGCAGCACCCTTAACAGGGGTGAGGCTTTCTTT. The chain has TRBV28 and TRBJ1-1; 7 nucleotides line up with TRBD1. This CDR3 comprises 13 residues. Germline V gene sequence: CDR1 MDHEN, CDR2 SYDVKM.